Following are 9 T cell receptor beta chains from one sample sequenced in a study of human T cells and chemical hapten exposure. TCRdb recomputed calls from the RACE reads with MiXCR, one row per CDR3 protein. The sample yields fewer than 55,000 distinct CDR3 sequences, about 10% seen once. Time point indicated: patch test 3, about 24 weeks after DPC sensitization. Treatment noted: therapeutic diphenylcyclopropenone sensitization with weekly scalp DPC. The input for sequencing was whole blood, taken in connection with sensitization to the hapten diphenylcyclopropenone (DPC). The receptors were sampled from a woman aged 35 to 49 with alopecia areata. Some clones in this sample may be carry-over from other donors' samples.

V usage is TRBV7-2 and J usage is TRBJ2-1; TRBD2 matches at 10 bases. Germline V CDR1 and CDR2: SGHTA, FQGNSA. V shed 5 bases and J 1 base; nucleotides not matched to a gene: 8. The CDR3 is 17 amino acids. The CDR3 DNA sequence: TGTGCCAGCAGCCCCTATACTAGCGGGGTTTCCTACAATGAGCAGTTCTTC. Translating it yields CASSPYTSGVSYNEQFF. Looking up the rest from reference TRBV7-2 and TRBJ2-1 gives the full variable domain: GAGVSQSPSNKVTEKGKDVELRCDPISGHTALYWYRQSLGQGLEFLIYFQGNSAPDKSGLPSDRFSAERTGGSVSTLTIQRTQQEDSAVYLCASSPYTSGVSYNEQFFGPGTRLTVL.

The rearrangement uses TRBV29-1 and TRBJ2-7; tentatively, D is TRBD1 (6 bases). Trimming took off 6 bases at V and 5 bases at J, with 14 bases between the two ends. Germline values: CDR1 SQVTM, CDR2 ANQGSEA. This CDR3 is 12 amino acids long. The CDR3 coding sequence is TGCAGCGTGCCGAAGGGGGTGGACGAGCAGTACTTC. Protein: CSVPKGVDEQYF.

This clonotype was observed a few times. This chain connects TRBV7-9 to TRBJ1-1; unclear D gene. The germline gives CDR1 SEHNR, CDR2 FQNEAQ (reference sequence). The V end lost 5 bases, the J end lost 2 bases, and 9 bases lay between the germline ends. The CDR3 spans 13 residues. CDR3 nucleotide sequence: TGTGCCAGCAGCCCCTCTCTCAACACTGAAGCTTTCTTT. Its protein product is CASSPSLNTEAFF.

This clonotype was observed at least ten times. The chain recombines TRBV6-1 with TRBJ1-5, with D unresolved. This CDR3 has 13 amino acids. Between the trimmed V and J ends, which lost 2 bases and 0 bases, there was a span of 2 bases. Germline V gene data show CDR1 as MNHNS and CDR2 as SASEGT. The CDR3 is CASSESSNQPQHF. CDR3 in DNA: TGTGCCAGCAGTGAAAGTAGCAATCAGCCCCAGCATTTT.

This clonotype has just a few counts. The J gene is TRBJ1-2, the V gene TRBV19; D remains ambiguous. Between the trimmed V and J ends, which lost 7 bases and 0 bases, there was a span of 12 bases. Germline V gene lookup returns CDR1 LNHDA and CDR2 SQIVND (reference sequence). The CDR3 is 14 amino acids. CDR3 amino acids: CASKPISTNYGYTF. The DNA of the CDR3 is TGTGCCAGTAAGCCGATATCAACTAACTATGGCTACACCTTC. Drawing the rest from reference TRBV19 and TRBJ1-2, the complete variable domain is DGGITQSPKYLFRKEGQNVTLSCEQNLNHDAMYWYRQDPGQGLRLIYYSQIVNDFQKGDIAEGYSVSREKKESFPLTVTSAQKNPTAFYLCASKPISTNYGYTFGSGTRLTVV.

The V gene is TRBV30, the J gene TRBJ2-7; D is unresolved. Germline V gene lookup returns CDR1 GTSNPN and CDR2 SVGIG (reference sequence). Trimming removed 0 bases from V and 2 bases from J, with 11 bases in between. The CDR3 sequence is 14 residues long. The chain's CDR3 is CAWSVGVEPYEQYF. CDR3 DNA: TGTGCCTGGAGTGTAGGAGTGGAGCCCTACGAGCAGTACTTC. The full variable domain, completed using reference TRBV30 and TRBJ2-7, is SQTIHQWPATLVQPVGSPLSLECTVEGTSNPNLYWYRQAAGRGLQLLFYSVGIGQISSEVPQNLSASRPQDRQFILSSKKLLLSDSGFYLCAWSVGVEPYEQYFGPGTRLTVT.

The table lists this clonotype with a few counts. This chain uses TRBV7-6 with TRBJ1-1, with D possibly matching TRBD1 (5 bases). This CDR3 is 18 amino acids long. Per the germline V gene, CDR1 is SGHVS and CDR2 is FNYEAQ. V was pared by 5 bases and J by 3 bases, with 25 bases between. The CDR3 spells CASSTSPLGPGGDTEAFF. The CDR3 region has the DNA TGTGCCAGCAGCACCTCGCCTCTTGGCCCGGGGGGTGACACTGAAGCTTTCTTT. Looking up the rest from reference TRBV7-6 and TRBJ1-1 gives the full variable domain: GAGVSQSPRYKVTKRGQDVALRCDPISGHVSLYWYRQALGQGPEFLTYFNYEAQQDKSGLPNDRFSAERPEGSISTLTIQRTEQRDSAMYRCASSTSPLGPGGDTEAFFGQGTRLTVV.

The chain carries TRBV7-3 and TRBJ2-2; a weak D match, TRBD1 (5 bases). Looked up from germline, CDR1 is SGHTA and CDR2 is FQGTGA. V lost 4 bases and J 5 bases, leaving 14 bases between the germline ends. The CDR3 is 15 residues long. CDR3 in amino acids: CASSSTPGWTGELFF. The CDR3, as DNA: TGTGCCAGCAGCTCTACGCCAGGGTGGACCGGGGAGCTGTTTTTT.

This clonotype showed up many times. The rearrangement links TRBV20-1 to TRBJ2-5; a possible D gene is TRBD2 (6 bases). The CDR3 contains 15 residues. Deletions cut 1 base from V and 5 bases from J, with 17 bases between. The germline CDR1 and CDR2 sequences are DFQATT and SNEGSKA (reference sequence). CDR3 protein: CSARVGGPQVETQYF. Written as DNA, the CDR3 is TGCAGTGCTAGAGTGGGGGGACCCCAGGTGGAGACCCAGTACTTC.